Each of the 4 T cell receptor beta chains below was sequenced from the same sample in a study of T cells in Graves' hyperthyroidism and ophthalmopathy. It was RNA transcripts that yielded the amplified TCR beta CDR3 regions. A set of HTBI primers served as the primers for a first-round RT-PCR of the TCR CDR3. Each CDR3 protein is one row after TCRdb ran MiXCR on the multiplex PCR reads. The data contain roughly 740,000 distinct CDR3 sequences, over 15% of them singletons. Sample: blood. The source is a man aged 18 to 30 with Graves' hyperthyroidism.

The V call is TRBV5-1, the J call TRBJ2-3; TRBD1 aligns across 8 bases. With 2 bases clipped from V and 11 bases from J, the junction kept 7 bases outside the gene matches. Germline-derived CDR1 and CDR2 are SGHRS and YFSETQ. CDR3 length: 13 amino acids. The CDR3 region has the DNA TGCGCCAGCAGCTTCGGTCAGGGGGCTGGGCAGTATTTT. The encoded protein is CASSFGQGAGQYF.

This clonotype has ten or more counts. The chain has TRBV11-1 and TRBJ2-7, with TRBD2 identical over 8 bases. In germline, CDR1 is SGHAT, CDR2 FQDESV (reference sequence). CDR3 size: 14 residues. J lost 6 bases, V lost 5 bases, and 9 bases had no gene match. The CDR3 spells CASSGSREGREQYF. CDR3 bases: TGTGCCAGCAGCGGTAGCCGGGAGGGCCGCGAGCAGTACTTC.

This clonotype was seen many times. The rearrangement uses TRBV28 and TRBJ2-1; D unresolved. Germline V lookup: CDR1 MDHEN, CDR2 SYDVKM. The CDR3 covers 15 residues. Trimming cost V 3 bases and J 9 bases, with 18 bases left between them. The chain's CDR3 is CASSLLDGRIGEQFF. In nucleotides, the CDR3 is TGTGCCAGCAGTTTGCTTGACGGGCGGATCGGTGAGCAGTTCTTC.

This clonotype was observed at least ten times. The chain has TRBV6-1 and TRBJ2-7; the D is unclear. Trimming took 4 bases from V and 3 from J, leaving 13 bases between them. Germline V lookup: CDR1 MNHNS, CDR2 SASEGT. There are 14 residues in the CDR3. CDR3 sequence: CASSGWAEHYEQYF. DNA of the CDR3: TGTGCCAGCAGTGGGTGGGCAGAACACTACGAGCAGTACTTC.